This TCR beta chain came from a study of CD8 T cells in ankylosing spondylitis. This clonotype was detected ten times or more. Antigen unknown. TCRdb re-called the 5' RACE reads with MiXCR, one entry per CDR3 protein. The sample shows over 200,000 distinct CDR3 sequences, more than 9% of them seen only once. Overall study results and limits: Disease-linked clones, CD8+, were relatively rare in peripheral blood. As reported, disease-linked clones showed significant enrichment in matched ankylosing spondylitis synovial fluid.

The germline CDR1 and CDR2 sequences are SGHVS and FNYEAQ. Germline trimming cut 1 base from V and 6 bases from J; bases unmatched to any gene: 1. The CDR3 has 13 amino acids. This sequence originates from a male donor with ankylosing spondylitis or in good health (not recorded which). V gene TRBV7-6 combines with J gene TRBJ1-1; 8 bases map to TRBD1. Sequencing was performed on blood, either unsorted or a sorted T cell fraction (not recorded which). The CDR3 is CASSLVQGAEAFF. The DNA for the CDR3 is TGTGCCAGCAGCTTAGTACAGGGGGCTGAAGCTTTCTTT. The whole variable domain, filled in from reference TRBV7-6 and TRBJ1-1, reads GAGVSQSPRYKVTKRGQDVALRCDPISGHVSLYWYRQALGQGPEFLTYFNYEAQQDKSGLPNDRFSAERPEGSISTLTIQRTEQRDSAMYRCASSLVQGAEAFFGQGTRLTVV.